This is a list of T cell receptor beta chains from one sample in a study of blood T cells in healthy people across ages. TCRdb processed the 5' RACE reads anew with MiXCR; each CDR3 protein has one entry. Among around 690,000 distinct CDR3 sequences listed, roughly 53% were seen once. The sequencing input was blood. The receptors come from a man aged 55 to 69 in good health. CDR3s include the opening cysteine and the closing phenylalanine or tryptophan. D genes are given only for firm matches. Size is stated for part of the rows, as once, few or many counts, or as a class when the clone is expanded.

size: once
D: NA
J: TRBJ2-1
V: TRBV15
CDR3: CATRSRYNEQFF
DNA: TGTGCCACCAGGTCCCGCTACAATGAGCAGTTCTTC

size: NA
D: TRBD1
J: TRBJ2-2
V: TRBV10-3
CDR3: CAIRPGTGRTGELFF
DNA: TGTGCCATCAGACCCGGGACAGGGCGGACCGGGGAGCTGTTTTTT

size: NA
D: NA
J: TRBJ2-3
V: TRBV5-6
CDR3: CASSLGRGLRTDTQYF
DNA: TGTGCCAGCAGCTTGGGTCGAGGGCTAAGGACAGATACGCAGTATTTT

size: few
D: NA
J: TRBJ2-5
V: TRBV29-1
CDR3: CSVNKGGETQYF
DNA: TGCAGCGTTAATAAGGGTGGAGAGACCCAGTACTTC

size: many
D: NA
J: TRBJ1-1
V: TRBV27
CDR3: CASSKQGNTEAFF
DNA: TGTGCCAGCAGTAAACAGGGGAACACTGAAGCTTTCTTT

size: few
D: NA
J: TRBJ2-4
V: TRBV6-2/TRBV6-3
CDR3: CASSYSIGRTSLAKNIQYF
DNA: TGTGCCAGCAGTTACTCGATAGGACGGACTTCACTAGCCAAAAACATTCAGTACTTC

size: NA
D: NA
J: TRBJ2-5
V: TRBV29-1
CDR3: CSVLRGEETQYF
DNA: TGCAGCGTTCTCAGGGGGGAAGAGACCCAGTACTTC

size: NA
D: TRBD1
J: TRBJ1-2
V: TRBV29-1
CDR3: CSVEGTAGQGDYGYTF
DNA: TGCAGCGTTGAGGGGACGGCGGGACAGGGAGACTATGGCTACACCTTC

size: NA
D: NA
J: TRBJ2-1
V: TRBV3-1
CDR3: CASSPPVGYNEQFF
DNA: TGTGCCAGCAGCCCTCCCGTTGGTTACAATGAGCAGTTCTTC

size: few
D: NA
J: TRBJ2-3
V: TRBV20-1
CDR3: CSASGLADTQYF
DNA: TGCAGTGCTAGTGGGTTAGCAGATACGCAGTATTTT

size: NA
D: TRBD2
J: TRBJ2-3
V: TRBV2
CDR3: CASSDGGGAWTDTQYF
DNA: TGTGCCAGCAGTGATGGCGGGGGGGCTTGGACAGATACGCAGTATTTT

size: once
D: NA
J: TRBJ2-3
V: TRBV12-3/TRBV12-4
CDR3: CASKWTRGISDAQYF
DNA: TGTGCCAGCAAATGGACAAGGGGCATATCAGATGCGCAGTATTTT

size: NA
D: NA
J: TRBJ1-6
V: TRBV11-2
CDR3: CASSPRSLSSYSSPLHF
DNA: TGTGCCAGCAGCCCCCGTAGTCTAAGCTCCTATAGTTCACCCCTCCACTTT

size: medium-sized
D: NA
J: TRBJ2-5
V: TRBV28
CDR3: CASSPPASRETQYF
DNA: TGTGCCAGCAGCCCCCCCGCTAGCAGAGAGACCCAGTACTTC

size: few
D: NA
J: TRBJ1-2
V: TRBV20-1
CDR3: CSASSSWGVKDGYTF
DNA: TGCAGTGCTAGTTCAAGTTGGGGGGTGAAGGATGGCTACACCTTC

size: NA
D: NA
J: TRBJ2-3
V: TRBV12-3/TRBV12-4
CDR3: CASGASWADTQYF
DNA: TGTGCCAGCGGGGCTTCCTGGGCAGATACGCAGTATTTT

size: NA
D: NA
J: TRBJ2-7
V: TRBV5-1
CDR3: CASSPRDFSEQYF
DNA: TGCGCCAGCAGCCCCCGGGACTTCAGCGAGCAGTACTTC

size: NA
D: TRBD1
J: TRBJ1-1
V: TRBV9
CDR3: CASSVASNGGRGGTEAFF
DNA: TGTGCCAGCAGCGTAGCCTCTAACGGGGGCAGGGGGGGTACTGAAGCTTTCTTT

size: once
D: TRBD1
J: TRBJ1-4
V: TRBV4-1
CDR3: CASSQGSQGADEKLFF
DNA: TGCGCCAGCAGCCAAGGGTCCCAGGGGGCAGATGAAAAACTGTTTTTT

size: once
D: TRBD2
J: TRBJ2-5
V: TRBV20-1
CDR3: CSARTLAGGPETQYF
DNA: TGCAGTGCTAGGACGCTAGCGGGGGGGCCGGAGACCCAGTACTTC

size: NA
D: NA
J: TRBJ1-4
V: TRBV2
CDR3: CASSDSGAEKLFF
DNA: TGTGCCAGCAGCGATTCGGGGGCGGAAAAACTGTTTTTT

size: once
D: NA
J: TRBJ2-4
V: TRBV27
CDR3: CASSFGLSGNIQYF
DNA: TGTGCCAGCAGTTTCGGGCTTTCGGGAAACATTCAGTACTTC